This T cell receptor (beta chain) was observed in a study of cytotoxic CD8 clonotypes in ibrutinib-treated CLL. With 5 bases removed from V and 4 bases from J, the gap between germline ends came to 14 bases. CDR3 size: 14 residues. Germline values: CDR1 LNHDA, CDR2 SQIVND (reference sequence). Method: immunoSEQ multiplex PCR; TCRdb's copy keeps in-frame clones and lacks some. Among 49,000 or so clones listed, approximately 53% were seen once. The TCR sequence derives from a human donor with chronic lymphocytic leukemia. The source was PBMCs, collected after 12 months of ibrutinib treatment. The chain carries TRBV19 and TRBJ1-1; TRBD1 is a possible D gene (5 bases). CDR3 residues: CASSDPLQGTEAFF. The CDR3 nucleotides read TGTGCCAGTAGTGACCCACTGCAGGGCACTGAAGCTTTCTTT.